The source of this T cell receptor (beta chain) is a study of cytomegalovirus exposure and HLA in healthy donors. Researchers ran the PCR with 60 Vbeta and 13 Jbeta primers. Method: immunoSEQ multiplex PCR; TCRdb's copy keeps in-frame clones and lacks some. This table has 200,000 or so clones, 84% appearing once. Germline trimming cut 3 bases from V and 5 bases from J; bases unmatched to any gene: 5. Germline loops: CDR1 MGHRA, CDR2 YSYEKL. This CDR3 region has 16 residues. The source material was PBMCs. The V call is TRBV4-1, the J call TRBJ1-5; TRBD1 matches 12 bases. This receptor was taken from a boy between 5 and 17 years old in good health and CMV-seronegative. CDR3 nucleotides: TGCGCCAGCAGCCAGACCGGGACAGGGGGCTATCAGCCCCAGCATTTT. Protein sequence: CASSQTGTGGYQPQHF.